Listed below are T cell receptor beta chains from one sample, sequenced in a study of T cell repertoires in cytomegalovirus infection. TCRdb used MiXCR to reprocess the reads, holding one entry per CDR3 protein. The table shows roughly 240,000 distinct CDR3 sequences, with approximately 7% occurring only once. The specimen sequenced was PBMCs. These receptors all come from a human donor in good health (CMV status not recorded). Some clones in this sample may be carry-over from other donors' samples. The conserved cysteine and the conserved F or W are not part of the CDR3 here. Fields, in order: V gene, CDR3 protein.

>TRBV14
ASRARDRPFEKLF
>TRBV27
ASSLPGGANTGELF
>TRBV7-9
ASLADRNNQPQH
>TRBV18
ASSPIRRGEKTQY
>TRBV24-1
ATMGYGEGTQY
>TRBV3-1
ASSPLDGGNLLAGTDTQY
>TRBV7-2
ASSLQGSNTEAF
>TRBV12-3/TRBV12-4
ASSFTSGGFTGELF
>TRBV20-1
SARQEGYEQY
>TRBV20-1
SATDRVGDTQY
>TRBV7-2
ASSLGDTPTYEQY
>TRBV11-2
ASSLVETDRELF
>TRBV7-2
ASSLANNPYYGYT
>TRBV6-5
ASRPSLGGYGYT
>TRBV20-1
SARNVGTGDQPQH
>TRBV12-3/TRBV12-4
ASSRGLPEAF
>TRBV5-4
ASSWGQLPDGYT
>TRBV5-8
ASSPEGTYGYT
>TRBV20-1
SAREGGEKLF
>TRBV27
ASKGSRGRGFDTEAF
>TRBV4-3
ASSQGRAATTEAF
>TRBV4-3
ASSQGRGRGQPQH
>TRBV6-2/TRBV6-3
ASSFSPTRYQETQY
>TRBV7-2
ASSSPDRPYGYT
>TRBV7-2
ASSFGPTSGANVLT
>TRBV28
ASSGQLTEAF
>TRBV11-2
ASSPTGGETQY
>TRBV15
ATSKGTNYEQY
>TRBV7-2
ASSYLDTLPRSEQY
>TRBV7-2
ASSFLFSDAGKREKLF
>TRBV28
ASSTSGFTEAF
>TRBV6-2/TRBV6-3
ATLPVAGLINTGELF
>TRBV5-5
ASSLASVDRGI
>TRBV5-1
ASSRGDPRGEAF
>TRBV18
ASSPLDQTRF
>TRBV7-3
ASSYAPGAGQETQY
>TRBV6-2/TRBV6-3
ASSARGPRLEAF
>TRBV20-1
SVRKLAGEQY
>TRBV28
ASNWVGTGNNYGYT
>TRBV25-1
ASSDMTAAREQY
>TRBV10-3
AIKPTGTESTDTQY
>TRBV20-1
SARAGGKVGNQPQH
>TRBV7-2
ASSRPSGDRGNEQY
>TRBV28
ASSFKGFSYEQY
>TRBV20-1
SVGGYT
>TRBV20-1
SASQGRETQY